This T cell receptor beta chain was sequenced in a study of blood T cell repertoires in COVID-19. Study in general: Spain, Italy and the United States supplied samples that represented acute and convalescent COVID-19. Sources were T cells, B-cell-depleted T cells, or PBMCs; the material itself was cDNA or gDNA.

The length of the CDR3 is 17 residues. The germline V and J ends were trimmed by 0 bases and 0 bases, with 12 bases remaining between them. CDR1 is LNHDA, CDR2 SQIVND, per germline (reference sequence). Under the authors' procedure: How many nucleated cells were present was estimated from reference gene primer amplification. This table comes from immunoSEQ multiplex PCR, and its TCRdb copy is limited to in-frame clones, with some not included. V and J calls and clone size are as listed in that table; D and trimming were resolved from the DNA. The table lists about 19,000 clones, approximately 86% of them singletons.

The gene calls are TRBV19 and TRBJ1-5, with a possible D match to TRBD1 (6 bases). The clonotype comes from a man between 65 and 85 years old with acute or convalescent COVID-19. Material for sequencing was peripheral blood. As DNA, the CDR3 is TGTGCCAGTAGTATAGATCTAACAGGGATTAGCAATCAGCCCCAGCATTTT. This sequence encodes CASSIDLTGISNQPQHF.